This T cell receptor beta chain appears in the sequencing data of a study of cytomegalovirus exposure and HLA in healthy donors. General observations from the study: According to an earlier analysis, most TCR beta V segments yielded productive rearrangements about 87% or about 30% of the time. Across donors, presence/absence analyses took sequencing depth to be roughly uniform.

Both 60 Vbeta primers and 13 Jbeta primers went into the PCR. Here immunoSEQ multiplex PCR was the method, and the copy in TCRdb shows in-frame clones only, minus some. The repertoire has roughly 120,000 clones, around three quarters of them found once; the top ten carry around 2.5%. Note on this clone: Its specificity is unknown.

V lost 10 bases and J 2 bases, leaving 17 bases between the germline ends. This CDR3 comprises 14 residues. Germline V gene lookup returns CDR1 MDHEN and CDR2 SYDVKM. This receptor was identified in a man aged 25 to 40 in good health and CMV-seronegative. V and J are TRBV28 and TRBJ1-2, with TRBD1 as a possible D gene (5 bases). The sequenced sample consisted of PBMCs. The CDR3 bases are TGTGCCATCCATTCCCCACGGGGGAACTATGGCTACACCTTC. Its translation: CAIHSPRGNYGYTF.